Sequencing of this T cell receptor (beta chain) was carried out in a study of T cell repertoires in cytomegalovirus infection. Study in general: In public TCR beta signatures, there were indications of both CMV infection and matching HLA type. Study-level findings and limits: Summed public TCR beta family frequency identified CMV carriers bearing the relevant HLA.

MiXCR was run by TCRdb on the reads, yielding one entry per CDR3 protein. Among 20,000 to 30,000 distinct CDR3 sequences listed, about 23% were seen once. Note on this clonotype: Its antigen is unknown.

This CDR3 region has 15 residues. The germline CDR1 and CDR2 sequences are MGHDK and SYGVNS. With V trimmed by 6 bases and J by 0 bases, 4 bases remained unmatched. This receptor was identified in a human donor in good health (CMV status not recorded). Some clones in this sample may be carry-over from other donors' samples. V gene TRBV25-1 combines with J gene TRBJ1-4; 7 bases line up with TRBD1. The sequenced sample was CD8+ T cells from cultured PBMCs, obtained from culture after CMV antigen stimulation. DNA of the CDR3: TGTGCCAGCAGCGGCAGGGGGGCAACTAATGAAAAACTGTTTTTT. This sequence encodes CASSGRGATNEKLFF.